The 24 T cell receptor beta chains reported below all come from one sample, sequenced in a study of T-cell memory formation after mild COVID-19. TCRdb analysed the 5' RACE reads with MiXCR anew, one entry per CDR3 protein. The table lists approximately 410,000 distinct CDR3 sequences, 23% of them singletons. The specimen sequenced was PBMCs or a T cell subset sorted from them (not recorded which). The receptor set was obtained from an adult woman who had mild COVID-19 (a few samples of this study predate the infection). Cell type and time point are not known.

The chain links TRBV5-1 to TRBJ1-5; no definite D call. V lost 0 bases to trimming and J lost 3 bases, with 7 bases between them. The CDR3 loop spans 14 amino acids. From germline, CDR1 is SGHRS and CDR2 YFSETQ. CDR3 DNA sequence: TGCGCCAGCAGCTTGGATGGGGTCAATCAGCCCCAGCATTTT. This encodes CASSLDGVNQPQHF.

The table lists this clonotype with a few counts. The chain joins TRBV15 to TRBJ2-4, with a possible D match to TRBD2 (5 bases). V was trimmed by 2 bases and J by 8 bases, leaving 16 bases between them. The germline V gene encodes CDR1 LNHNV and CDR2 YYDKDF (reference sequence). The CDR3 length is 15 residues. The CDR3 DNA sequence: TGTGCCACCAGCAGACGCCACAAAAAAGCGGACATTCAGTACTTC. Protein sequence: CATSRRHKKADIQYF.

This chain links TRBV7-2 with TRBJ1-6; possible D gene TRBD1, 6 bases. Trimming shortened V by 5 bases and J by 6 bases, and 8 bases separated the two germline ends. CDR3 length: 13 residues. CDR1 and CDR2 from the germline V gene are SGHTA and FQGNSA. CDR3 sequence: CASSGQFNSPLHF. In nucleotides, the CDR3 is TGTGCCAGCAGCGGACAGTTTAATTCACCCCTCCACTTT.

The chain is built from TRBV6-2 or TRBV6-3 and TRBJ1-4, with D uncertain. This CDR3 region has 14 residues. CDR1 is MNHEY, CDR2 SVGEGT, per germline. The V end was cut by 6 bases, the J end by 7 bases, with 15 bases between. CDR3 DNA: TGTGCCAGCAGCCACGCAGCCTTGGTTGAAAAACTGTTTTTT. Its translation: CASSHAALVEKLFF.

This clonotype was seen more than once but under ten times. J is TRBJ2-5 and V is TRBV7-9; 10 positions agree with TRBD2. Germline trimming cut 5 bases from V and 4 bases from J; bases unmatched to any gene: 13. Germline V lookup: CDR1 SEHNR, CDR2 FQNEAQ (reference sequence). The CDR3 has 17 amino acids. CDR3 residues: CASSLRASGRMVETQYF. The CDR3 DNA is TGTGCCAGCAGCCTGCGGGCTAGCGGGAGAATGGTAGAGACCCAGTACTTC.

This clonotype has a handful of counts. V and J are TRBV20-1 and TRBJ1-5; 11 bases map to TRBD1. V shed 6 bases, J shed 6 bases, and the junction held 13 bases outside the gene matches. The V gene's germline CDR1 is DFQATT and CDR2 SNEGSKA (reference sequence). The CDR3 sequence is 16 residues long. The CDR3 nucleotides read TGCAGTGCCTACCATTGGACAGGGGGCATGAGTCAGCCCCAGCATTTT. This translates into CSAYHWTGGMSQPQHF.

This chain connects TRBV20-1 to TRBJ1-1, with D uncertain. This CDR3 has 13 amino acids. Germline V CDR1 and CDR2: DFQATT, SNEGSKA (reference sequence). The ends were cut back, 7 bases at V and 0 bases at J, with 12 bases in the middle. The CDR3 reads CSGVRGVNTEAFF. The CDR3 nucleotides are TGCAGTGGGGTCCGGGGTGTGAACACTGAAGCTTTCTTT.

CDR3: CASSRPGQGDTIYF. CDR3 DNA: TGTGCCAGCAGCCGCCCGGGACAGGGAGACACCATATATTTT. V usage is TRBV4-2 and J usage is TRBJ1-3; 9 bases map to TRBD1. The CDR3 totals 14 residues. Germline CDR1 LGHNA, CDR2 YNFKEQ. V lost 4 bases to trimming and J lost 8 bases; unmatched junction nucleotides: 6.

There are a few counts of this clonotype. The rearrangement joins TRBV6-5 to TRBJ2-2, with D possibly TRBD1 on 7 matching bases. This CDR3 has 14 amino acids. From germline, CDR1 is MNHEY and CDR2 SVGAGI. Trimming stripped 7 bases from V and 8 bases from J, with 17 bases between. The CDR3 DNA reads as TGTGCCAGCAAGACGACGGCAGGGGGGGGGGAGCTGTTTTTT. It is translated as CASKTTAGGGELFF.

The sample holds a few counts of this clonotype. V gene TRBV5-1 combines with J gene TRBJ2-1, with 7 bases that match TRBD2. The ends lost 0 bases at V and 2 bases at J; junction bases unmatched: 8. CDR3 length: 17 residues. Germline CDR1 SGHRS, CDR2 YFSETQ. The CDR3 here is CASSLGWSSGTYNEQFF. DNA for the CDR3: TGCGCCAGCAGCTTGGGTTGGTCTAGCGGTACCTACAATGAGCAGTTCTTC.

The chain employs TRBV11-2 and TRBJ2-5, with TRBD1 matching 7 bases. The junction had 3 bases not matched to a gene; V was cut back by 4 bases and J by 4 bases. CDR3 size: 13 residues. Germline V CDR1 and CDR2: SGHAT, FQNNGV. The CDR3 nucleotides are TGTGCCAGCAGCTGGGGGACAGCAGAGACCCAGTACTTC. Protein: CASSWGTAETQYF.

This clonotype was observed a few times. The chain employs TRBV7-8 and TRBJ2-7, with D possibly TRBD2 on 6 matching bases. The CDR3 loop spans 15 amino acids. The V end lost 5 bases, the J end lost 0 bases, and 14 bases lay between the germline ends. Germline CDR1 is SGHVS and CDR2 is FQNEAQ. This CDR3 reads CASSTGLTSSYEQYF. The CDR3 coding sequence is TGTGCCAGCAGCACGGGACTGACGAGCTCCTACGAGCAGTACTTC.

This clonotype was recorded at least ten times. The chain combines TRBV4-2 with TRBJ2-3; D possibly corresponds to TRBD1 (5 bases). In germline, CDR1 is LGHNA, CDR2 YNFKEQ. V was pared by 2 bases and J by 4 bases, with 16 bases between. The CDR3 is made up of 16 amino acids. This CDR3 reads CASSQSTGQAADTQYF. In DNA form, the CDR3 reads TGTGCCAGCAGCCAAAGCACTGGACAAGCCGCAGATACGCAGTATTTT.

The chain employs TRBV5-6 and TRBJ2-7; 12 nucleotides line up with TRBD1. This CDR3 contains 14 residues. J gave up 7 bases and V 3 bases, and 5 bases lay outside the gene matches. CDR1 SGHDT and CDR2 YYEEEE come from the germline V gene. The DNA of the CDR3 is TGTGCCAGCAGCTCGGGACAGGGGGCTGGAGAGCAGTACTTC. It yields the protein CASSSGQGAGEQYF.

V gene TRBV7-9 combines with J gene TRBJ2-7; D is unresolved. The CDR3 has 15 residues. V was clipped by 3 bases and J by 3 bases, with 15 bases between them. The germline V gene has CDR1 SEHNR and CDR2 FQNEAQ (reference sequence). For the CDR3, the DNA is TGTGCCAGCAGCTTGGGCCTCGGTCCCTACTACGAGCAGTACTTC. As protein: CASSLGLGPYYEQYF.

This clonotype has at least ten counts. The rearrangement joins TRBV6-5 to TRBJ2-3, with a tentative D call TRBD2 (5 bases). V was shortened by 6 bases and J by 5 bases, with 21 bases between the two germline ends. This CDR3 is built from 16 residues. Germline V gene sequence: CDR1 MNHEY, CDR2 SVGAGI. The chain's CDR3 is CASRSLRGAWRDTQYF. The CDR3 DNA reads TGTGCCAGCAGGTCCCTCCGGGGAGCTTGGAGAGATACGCAGTATTTT.

This clonotype was detected only once. V is TRBV12-1 and J is TRBJ2-1; the D call TRBD2 from the table was never checked on the DNA. TRBV12-1 is annotated as a pseudogene. The CDR3 is made up of 16 amino acids. The CDR3 nucleotides are TGTGCCAGCAGCTGCCTTGGGCCACTCTCCTACAATGAGCAGTTCTTC. Translated: CASSCLGPLSYNEQFF.

This clonotype was counted a few times. The gene calls are TRBV20-1 and TRBJ2-7, with D hard to call. CDR1 and CDR2 (germline): DFQATT, SNEGSKA (reference sequence). The CDR3 sequence is 13 residues long. The V gene lost 1 base and the J gene lost 1 base, with 8 bases spanning the gap. CDR3 in DNA: TGCAGTGCTAGAGGGCTCCTTTCCTACGAGCAGTACTTC. Encoded protein: CSARGLLSYEQYF.

The chain combines TRBV12-5 with TRBJ2-1; D remains unclear. The length of the CDR3 is 11 residues. Looked up from germline, CDR1 is LGHNT and CDR2 is FRNRAP. The ends were cut back, 3 bases at V and 8 bases at J, with 5 bases in the middle. The CDR3 DNA follows: TGTGCTAGTGGTTTTGGCCATGAGCAGTTCTTC. This encodes CASGFGHEQFF.

There are a few counts of this clonotype. The chain recombines TRBV9 with TRBJ1-1, with no clear D. The CDR3 has 15 residues. Germline CDR1 and CDR2: SGDLS and YYNGEE. V shed 0 bases and J shed 0 bases, with 9 bases lying between them. CDR3 amino acids: CASSVEDLMNTEAFF. CDR3 DNA: TGTGCCAGCAGCGTAGAGGACCTCATGAACACTGAAGCTTTCTTT.

The chain recombines TRBV5-6 with TRBJ2-2; tentative D call: TRBD1 (5 bases). CDR1 SGHDT and CDR2 YYEEEE come from the germline V gene. Trimming took off 2 bases at V and 8 bases at J, with 16 bases between the two ends. The CDR3 sequence is 15 residues long. CDR3 coding DNA: TGTGCCAGCAGCTTCCGGCAGGGTTTTCCGGGGGAGCTGTTTTTT. It is translated as CASSFRQGFPGELFF.

This clonotype was recorded a few times. The chain combines TRBV7-3 with TRBJ2-1, with D possibly called TRBD1 or TRBD2 (5 bases each). This CDR3 has 13 amino acids. Deletions cut 1 base from V and 8 bases from J, with 9 bases between. From germline, CDR1 is SGHTA and CDR2 FQGTGA. In DNA, the CDR3 is TGTGCCAGCAGCTTAAGAAGGGGAGATGAGCAGTTCTTC. Its translation is CASSLRRGDEQFF.

This clonotype has more than one count but fewer than ten. This chain connects TRBV6-5 to TRBJ2-1, with 8 bases lining up with TRBD1. Germline V gene data show CDR1 as MNHEY and CDR2 as SVGAGI. The CDR3 covers 15 residues. The J segment lost 5 bases and the V segment lost 5 bases, leaving 8 bases of the junction unmatched. In nucleotides, the CDR3 is TGTGCCAGCAGTCCCGACAGGGGTAGGGACAATGAGCAGTTCTTC. Translated: CASSPDRGRDNEQFF.

The chain recombines TRBV4-1 with TRBJ2-3; possibly TRBD1 or TRBD2 for D (5 bases each). Germline CDR1 and CDR2: MGHRA and YSYEKL. V lost 4 bases, J lost 0 bases, and 17 bases lay in between. This CDR3 spans 17 amino acids. The CDR3 nucleotides read TGCGCCAGCAGCCCCCGGGACGAACCCCTGAGCACAGATACGCAGTATTTT. Translating it yields CASSPRDEPLSTDTQYF.